This entry lists 7 T cell receptor beta chains sequenced from one sample in a study of shared clonotypes between healthy human individuals. Repertoires were generated with immunoSEQ multiplex PCR, while TCRdb's copy carries only in-frame clones and drops some. Of roughly 2.5 million clones listed, 85% to 95% are singletons. Sequencing input: naive CD4+ T cells sorted from blood. The subset: CD45RA+ positively selected. These receptors all come from a man younger than 35 in good health.

V and J are TRBV6-1 and TRBJ2-7; the D is unclear. The ends were cut back, 3 bases at V and 1 base at J, with 10 bases in the middle. In germline, CDR1 is MNHNS, CDR2 SASEGT. This CDR3 is built from 14 residues. The CDR3 loop is CASSEMAVSYEQYF. The CDR3 nucleotides are TGTGCCAGCAGTGAGATGGCAGTTTCCTACGAGCAGTACTTC.

A note on this clone: The same CDR3 can be traced to other DNA sequences in this sample. The chain uses TRBV7-3 and TRBJ2-7, with 9 bases fitting TRBD2. Germline V gene lookup returns CDR1 SGHTA and CDR2 FQGTGA. The CDR3 has 13 amino acids. V shed 2 bases and J 6 bases; nucleotides not matched to a gene: 2. CDR3 in amino acids: CASSLAGGLEQYF. CDR3 coding DNA: TGTGCCAGCAGCTTAGCGGGGGGGCTCGAGCAGTACTTC.

Note on this clone: One junction end does not reproduce the germline sequence, and a read error may be involved. The chain couples TRBV4-1 to TRBJ2-1; D assignment may be TRBD1 or TRBD2 (5 bases each). Germline CDR1 is MGHRA and CDR2 is YSYEKL. The CDR3 is 16 amino acids. As DNA, the CDR3 is TGCGCCAGCAGCGAAGAGGGACGGGGTTTTCGTAATGAGCAGTTCTTC. As protein: CASSEEGRGFRNEQFF.

This clone has just one count. The chain combines TRBV14 with TRBJ1-4, with a possible D match to TRBD1 (5 bases). The CDR3 spans 16 residues. The germline V gene has CDR1 SGHDN and CDR2 FVKESK. The V end lost 1 base, the J end lost 6 bases, and 15 bases lay between the germline ends. In DNA, the CDR3 is TGTGCCAGCAGCCAAGCCGACAGAGGAGTTTATGAAAAACTGTTTTTT. Its translation is CASSQADRGVYEKLFF. Together with reference TRBV14 and TRBJ1-4, the CDR3 gives the full variable domain: EAGVTQFPSHSVIEKGQTVTLRCDPISGHDNLYWYRRVMGKEIKFLLHFVKESKQDESGMPNNRFLAERTGGTYSTLKVQPAELEDSGVYFCASSQADRGVYEKLFFGSGTQLSVL.

To note about this clone: This same CDR3 is encoded by further DNA sequences in the sample. This chain links TRBV6-1 with TRBJ1-2; the D is unclear. Trimming took 3 bases from V and 4 from J, leaving 6 bases between them. The CDR3 covers 12 residues. CDR1 is MNHNS and CDR2 is SASEGT in the germline V gene. The CDR3 loop is CASSDSGYGYTF. DNA of the CDR3: TGTGCCAGCAGTGACTCCGGCTATGGCTACACCTTC.

The chain is built from TRBV30 and TRBJ1-2; maybe TRBD1 (6 bases). Between the trimmed V and J ends, which lost 0 bases and 0 bases, there was a span of 14 bases. Germline-derived CDR1 and CDR2 are GTSNPN and SVGIG (reference sequence). The CDR3 sequence is 16 residues long. Written as DNA, the CDR3 is TGTGCCTGGAGTGTAACCGGGACATCCTCTAACTATGGCTACACCTTC. Protein sequence: CAWSVTGTSSNYGYTF.

The V and J genes are TRBV10-1 and TRBJ2-7; 12 nucleotides match TRBD2. V was clipped by 4 bases and J by 0 bases; unmatched bases: 7. The length of the CDR3 is 17 residues. Germline CDR1 and CDR2: WNHNN and SYGVQD (reference sequence). The CDR3 sequence is CASSVLAGGQSSYEQYF. The CDR3 DNA reads as TGCGCCAGCAGTGTACTAGCGGGAGGACAAAGCTCCTACGAGCAGTACTTC.